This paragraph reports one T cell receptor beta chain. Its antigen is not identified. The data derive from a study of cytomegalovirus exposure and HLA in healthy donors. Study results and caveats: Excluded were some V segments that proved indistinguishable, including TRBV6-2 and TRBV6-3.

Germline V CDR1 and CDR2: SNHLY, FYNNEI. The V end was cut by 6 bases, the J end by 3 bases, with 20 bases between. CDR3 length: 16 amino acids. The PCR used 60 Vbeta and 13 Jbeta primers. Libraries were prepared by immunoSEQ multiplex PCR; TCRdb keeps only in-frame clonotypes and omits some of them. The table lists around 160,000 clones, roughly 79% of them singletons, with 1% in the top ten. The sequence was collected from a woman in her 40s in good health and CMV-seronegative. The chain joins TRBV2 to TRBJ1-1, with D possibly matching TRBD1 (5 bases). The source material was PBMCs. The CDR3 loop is CASRGDRVARDTEAFF. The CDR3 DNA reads TGTGCCAGCAGAGGGGATAGGGTGGCGCGTGACACTGAAGCTTTCTTT.